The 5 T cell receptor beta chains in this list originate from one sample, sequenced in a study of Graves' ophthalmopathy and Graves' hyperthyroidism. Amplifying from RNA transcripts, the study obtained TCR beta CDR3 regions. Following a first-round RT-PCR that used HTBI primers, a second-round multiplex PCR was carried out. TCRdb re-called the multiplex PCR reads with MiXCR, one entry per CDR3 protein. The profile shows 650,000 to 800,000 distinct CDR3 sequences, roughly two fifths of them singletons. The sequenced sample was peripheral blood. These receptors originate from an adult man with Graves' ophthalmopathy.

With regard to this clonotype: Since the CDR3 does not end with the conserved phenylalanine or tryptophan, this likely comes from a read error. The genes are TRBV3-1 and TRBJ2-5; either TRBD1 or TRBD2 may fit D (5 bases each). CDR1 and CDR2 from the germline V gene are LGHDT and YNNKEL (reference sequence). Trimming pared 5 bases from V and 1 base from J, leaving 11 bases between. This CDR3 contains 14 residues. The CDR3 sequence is CASSGTVSQETQYC. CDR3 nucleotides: TGTGCCAGCAGCGGGACGGTGAGCCAAGAGACCCAGTACTGC.

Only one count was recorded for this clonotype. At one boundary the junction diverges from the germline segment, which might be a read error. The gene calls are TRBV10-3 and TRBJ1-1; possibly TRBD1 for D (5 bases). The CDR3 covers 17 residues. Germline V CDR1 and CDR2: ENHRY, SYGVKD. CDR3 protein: CTISDPPSPAGDTEAFF. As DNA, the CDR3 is TGTACCATCAGTGACCCGCCGTCCCCGGCGGGGGACACTGAAGCTTTCTTT.

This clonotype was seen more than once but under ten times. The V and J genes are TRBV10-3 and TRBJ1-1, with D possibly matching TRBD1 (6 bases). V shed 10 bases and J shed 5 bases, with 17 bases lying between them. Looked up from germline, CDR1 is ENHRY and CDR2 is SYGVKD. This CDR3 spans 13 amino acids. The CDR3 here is CASGETGLTEAFF. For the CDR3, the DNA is TGTGCCAGCGGTGAAACAGGGTTGACTGAAGCTTTCTTT.

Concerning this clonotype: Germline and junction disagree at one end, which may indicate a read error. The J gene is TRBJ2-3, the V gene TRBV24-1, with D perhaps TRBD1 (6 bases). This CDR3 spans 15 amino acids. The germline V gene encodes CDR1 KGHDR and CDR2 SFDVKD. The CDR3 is CAISDIAGGTDTQYF. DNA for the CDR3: TGTGCCATCAGTGATATCGCAGGGGGCACAGATACGCAGTATTTT.

The CDR3 is CASSPLGSRGRLGETQYF. For the CDR3, the DNA is TGTGCCAGCAGTCCTTTGGGGAGCCGGGGACGACTTGGGGAGACCCAGTACTTC. The V and J genes are TRBV25-1 and TRBJ2-5, with D perhaps matching TRBD1 or TRBD2 (5 bases each). The CDR3 contains 18 residues. V lost 5 bases to trimming and J lost 5 bases, with 27 bases between them. Germline V lookup: CDR1 MGHDK, CDR2 SYGVNS.